This T cell receptor (beta chain) was obtained from a study of blood T cell repertoires in COVID-19 (dated by TCRdb to about 2020). Describing the broader study: The collaborator samples originated in the United States, Italy and Spain and spanned the acute and convalescent phases of COVID-19. The material from the prospective study consisted of cDNA or gDNA derived from T cells, B-cell-depleted T cells, or PBMCs. Deeply sampled blood TCRbeta repertoires from subjects exposed to, actively infected with, or recovered from COVID-19 were included in the dataset. The repertoires were released in a freely available public database intended as a resource for research on the immune response to SARS-CoV-2. Samples were obtained from the ongoing ImmuneRACE study (first 160 participants) and from some 1,300 subjects provided by 6 global collaborators. Nearly every sample came with metadata listing a de-identified subject ID, COVID-19 status, age in years and sex. Where available, HLA class I and class II types were obtained from metadata supplied by the sample provider rather than from assay-based typing. Study-level results and caveats: Clinical and demographic metadata were provided uncurated, with the amount varying by source and participant.

A remark on this clone: It lacks a known antigen. Base-call qualities are not available, and no considerably larger clone is one nucleotide away.

TCRbeta CDR3 regions were amplified from genomic DNA by means of the immunoSEQ Assay, a bias-controlled multiplex PCR. The paper's processing steps were these. The number of nucleated cells in each sample was estimated by amplification of reference gene primers within the assay. Sequence reads were collapsed and filtered to measure the absolute abundance of every unique TCRbeta CDR3 rearrangement. For each sample, productive Simpson clonality was calculated as the square root of Simpson's diversity index over productive rearrangements. In TCRdb, the immuneACCESS table is reduced to in-frame sequences with V and J assigned. These tables do not hold every clone; where another copy was compared, an unresolved V gene accounts for under half, and the others remain unexplained. The V and J calls and clone size are taken from that table; D and trimming were inferred from the DNA. Recorded for this sample are over 150,000 clones; over 70% of them occurred a single time. The top ten hold about 19% of the sample.

A second Seattle source provided samples from volunteer blood donors who had recovered from COVID-19. The collaborating institutions used their own protocols to collect whole blood in K2EDTA tubes. For TCRbeta analysis, collaborators shipped samples in one of three forms: frozen whole blood, isolated PBMCs, or DNA extracted from either of those sample types. At the junction V is shortened by 11 bases and J by 2 bases; bases outside the gene matches: 10. CDR1 and CDR2 are drawn from the germline V gene: SGHTA, FQGTGA. Including cysteine and phenylalanine, the CDR3 has 15 amino acids. Only CDR3 DNA is held: 45 bases, read in frame from base 1.

The chain was built from TRBV7-3 and TRBJ2-7; TRBD2 lines up with 12 middle nucleotides. The sample taken for sequencing was peripheral blood. This clonotype was sampled from a woman between 65 and 79 years old who had recovered from COVID-19. CDR3 reads: CARELAGGPPYEQYF. The nucleotides are TGTGCCCGGGAGCTAGCGGGGGGGCCCCCCTACGAGCAGTACTTC.